The 5 T cell receptor beta chains given below trace back to one sample, sequenced in a study of T-cell memory formation after mild COVID-19. TCRdb recomputed calls from the 5' RACE reads with MiXCR, one row per CDR3 protein. The sample has some 190,000 distinct CDR3 sequences, 18% seen once. The source material was PBMCs or a T cell subset sorted from them (not recorded which). The origin of the receptors is an adult woman who had mild COVID-19 (a few samples of this study predate the infection). Cell type and time point are not known.

This clonotype was found a few times. The chain uses TRBV12-3 or TRBV12-4 and TRBJ1-5; 7 bases map to TRBD1. Trimming took 3 bases from V and 1 from J; bases not matched to a gene: 3. This CDR3 is built from 15 residues. CDR3 protein: CASSLFRGSNQPQHF. The CDR3 DNA reads TGTGCCAGCAGTTTGTTCAGGGGGAGCAATCAGCCCCAGCATTTT.

The CDR3 DNA reads as TGTGCCAGCAGCTCTGGGACAGAGGACACAGATACGCAGTATTTT. It yields the protein CASSSGTEDTDTQYF. The chain couples TRBV5-6 to TRBJ2-3, with TRBD1 matching 7 bases. V shed 3 bases and J 2 bases; nucleotides not matched to a gene: 6. This CDR3 contains 15 residues. Germline CDR1 and CDR2: SGHDT and YYEEEE.

The chain carries TRBV5-1 and TRBJ1-1; D not resolved. Germline CDR1 SGHRS, CDR2 YFSETQ. Trimming took 0 bases from V and 4 from J, leaving 13 bases between them. The CDR3 contains 15 residues. Here the CDR3 reads CASSLAPVGFTEAFF. CDR3 in DNA: TGCGCCAGCAGCTTGGCCCCAGTGGGTTTCACTGAAGCTTTCTTT.

This clonotype appeared a few times. The genes are TRBV7-2 and TRBJ1-2; 7 nucleotides line up with TRBD1. Germline loops: CDR1 SGHTA, CDR2 FQGNSA. The length of the CDR3 is 13 residues. V lost 6 bases and J lost 1; bases outside the gene matches: 2. CDR3 amino acids: CASRRDSNYGYTF. The CDR3 nucleotides read TGTGCCAGCAGACGGGACAGTAACTATGGCTACACCTTC.

This clonotype turned up a few times. The chain carries TRBV30 and TRBJ2-7; D is uncertain. Per germline, CDR1 GTSNPN and CDR2 SVGIG (reference sequence). The CDR3 loop spans 12 amino acids. Trimming stripped 2 bases from V and 7 bases from J, with 12 bases between. CDR3: CAWSPPLGEQYF. The CDR3 nucleotides read TGTGCCTGGAGTCCCCCCCTAGGAGAGCAGTACTTC.